The 26 T cell receptor beta chains below come from one sample, sequenced in a study of T cells in Graves' hyperthyroidism and ophthalmopathy. TCR beta CDR3 regions were amplified from RNA transcripts. The HTBI primer set was used in a first-round RT-PCR of the TCR CDR3. A single record per CDR3 protein comes from TCRdb applying MiXCR to the multiplex PCR reads. In the table there are about 290,000 distinct CDR3 sequences, over 15% of which are singletons. Sequencing was performed on blood. Receptors originate from a woman in her sixties or seventies with Graves' ophthalmopathy.

This clonotype was recorded at least ten times. The chain combines TRBV18 with TRBJ1-4; D is unclear. The CDR3 sequence is 14 residues long. V was shortened by 3 bases and J by 13 bases, with 18 bases between the two germline ends. The germline V gene encodes CDR1 KGHSH and CDR2 LQKENI. In DNA form, the CDR3 reads TGTGCCAGCTCACCGGAGAACATTGGGTCAAGACTGTTTTTT. It encodes CASSPENIGSRLFF.

This clonotype was observed a few times. V and J are TRBV4-3 and TRBJ1-4, with no clear D. CDR3 length: 15 residues. The V gene lost 3 bases and the J gene lost 0 bases, with 8 bases spanning the gap. CDR1 LGHNA and CDR2 YSLEER come from the germline V gene. CDR3 sequence reads: CASSQEIATNEKLFF. In DNA, the CDR3 is TGCGCCAGCAGCCAGGAGATAGCAACTAATGAAAAACTGTTTTTT.

The rearrangement joins TRBV14 to TRBJ2-3; D ambiguous. The germline gives CDR1 SGHDN, CDR2 FVKESK. This CDR3 is 14 amino acids long. V shed 2 bases and J shed 2 bases, with 8 bases lying between them. The CDR3 DNA sequence: TGTGCCAGCAGCCAAACACACAACACAGATACGCAGTATTTT. This translates into CASSQTHNTDTQYF.

This clonotype was seen ten or more times. This chain uses TRBV5-6 with TRBJ1-2; perhaps TRBD1 as D (6 bases). The germline V and J ends were trimmed by 4 bases and 8 bases, with 21 bases remaining between them. The CDR3 runs 15 residues. In germline, CDR1 is SGHDT, CDR2 YYEEEE. The CDR3 DNA reads as TGTGCCAGCAGCAGGAATGACAGGTTGGCGTCGGGCTACACCTTC. Residues: CASSRNDRLASGYTF.

This clonotype has a count of ten or more. This chain uses TRBV3-1 with TRBJ2-3; D ambiguous. Trimming took 4 bases from V and 2 from J, leaving 16 bases between them. Germline V gives CDR1 LGHDT, CDR2 YNNKEL (reference sequence). This CDR3 is 16 amino acids long. The CDR3 loop reads CASSLPQSGHTDTQYF. The CDR3 DNA follows: TGTGCCAGCAGCCTCCCCCAATCCGGGCACACAGATACGCAGTATTTT.

The chain is built from TRBV4-3 and TRBJ2-7; D not certain. Trimming removed 2 bases from V and 6 bases from J, with 8 bases in between. CDR1 LGHNA and CDR2 YSLEER come from the germline V gene. The CDR3 contains 12 residues. The CDR3 DNA sequence: TGCGCCAGCAGCCAAAGAAGGGTCGAGCAGTACTTC. Its translation: CASSQRRVEQYF.

Only a few counts were recorded for this clonotype. This chain joins TRBV27 and TRBJ1-1; D is undetermined. The germline V and J ends were trimmed by 2 bases and 4 bases, with 8 bases remaining between them. The CDR3 spans 13 residues. The germline CDR1 and CDR2 sequences are MNHEY and SMNVEV (reference sequence). CDR3 DNA sequence: TGTGCCAGCAGTTTAGGTCCAGGCACTGAAGCTTTCTTT. Translation: CASSLGPGTEAFF.

V gene TRBV5-1 combines with J gene TRBJ2-2; D might be TRBD1 (6 bases). Trimming took 5 bases from V and 1 from J, leaving 12 bases between them. Germline assignment: CDR1 SGHRS and CDR2 YFSETQ. The CDR3 is 15 residues long. In DNA form, the CDR3 reads TGCGCCAGCAGTAGGGGACAAGAGAACACCGGGGAGCTGTTTTTT. This translates into CASSRGQENTGELFF.

V and J are TRBV27 and TRBJ1-5; the D is unclear. This CDR3 is 15 amino acids long. Germline V lookup: CDR1 MNHEY, CDR2 SMNVEV (reference sequence). Trimming left V 8 bases short and J 6 bases short, with 20 bases between. The CDR3 region has the DNA TGTGCCAGCCTTCCTTCCGGGGTTTCAGGTCAGCCCCAGCATTTT. It yields the protein CASLPSGVSGQPQHF.

This clonotype was counted ten times or more. The chain carries TRBV12-3 or TRBV12-4 and TRBJ1-2; tentative D call: TRBD1 (6 bases). The CDR3 runs 16 residues. Trimming removed 3 bases at V and 8 bases at J, with 22 bases between. CDR3 nucleotides: TGTGCCAGCAGTTTGCGGCCCGGCGCGGGGGCGGGAGGCTACACCTTC. It encodes CASSLRPGAGAGGYTF.

The V gene is TRBV7-8, the J gene TRBJ1-6; D gene ambiguous. The V gene lost 10 bases and the J gene lost 8 bases, with 18 bases spanning the gap. CDR1 is SGHVS, CDR2 FQNEAQ, per germline. The CDR3 totals 14 residues. CDR3 sequence (DNA): TGTGCCACCCAGGCCCTCTCTTGGGATTCACCCCTCCACTTT. Residues: CATQALSWDSPLHF. The complete variable domain, with remaining parts taken from reference TRBV7-8 and TRBJ1-6, reads GAGVSQSPRYKVAKRGQDVALRCDPISGHVSLFWYQQALGQGPEFLTYFQNEAQLDKSGLPSDRFFAERPEGSVSTLKIQRTQQEDSAVYLCATQALSWDSPLHFGNGTRLTVT.

The table lists this clonotype with a few counts. The chain recombines TRBV3-1 with TRBJ2-5; TRBD1 matches at 9 bases. Germline assignment: CDR1 LGHDT and CDR2 YNNKEL (reference sequence). Trimming cost V 8 bases and J 1 base; bases outside gene matches: 8. CDR3 length: 15 residues. The CDR3 DNA is TGTGCCAGCGAACCGGGGACAGGGCTCCAAGAGACCCAGTACTTC. It translates to CASEPGTGLQETQYF.

This clonotype was recorded many times. The chain uses TRBV7-2 and TRBJ1-2; 9 bases align to TRBD1. The CDR3 runs 15 residues. The V gene's germline CDR1 is SGHTA and CDR2 FQGNSA. Trimming took 5 bases from V and 3 from J; bases not matched to a gene: 7. CDR3 in amino acids: CASSLRTGEDYGYTF. The CDR3 DNA sequence: TGTGCCAGCAGCCTCCGGACAGGGGAGGACTATGGCTACACCTTC. Looking up the rest from reference TRBV7-2 and TRBJ1-2 gives the full variable domain: GAGVSQSPSNKVTEKGKDVELRCDPISGHTALYWYRQSLGQGLEFLIYFQGNSAPDKSGLPSDRFSAERTGGSVSTLTIQRTQQEDSAVYLCASSLRTGEDYGYTFGSGTRLTVV.

In the case of this clonotype: Germline is not matched at one junction end, which may reflect a read error. The chain uses TRBV5-1 and TRBJ1-2, with D possibly TRBD1 on 5 matching bases. The germline CDR1 and CDR2 sequences are SGHRS and YFSETQ. The CDR3 runs 15 residues. Written as DNA, the CDR3 is TGTGCCAGCAGCTTCCAGGGCGGCACCTTCTATGGCTACACCTTC. This translates into CASSFQGGTFYGYTF.

At least ten counts were recorded for this clonotype. The V gene is TRBV6-1, the J gene TRBJ2-7; D is unresolved. V shed 6 bases and J shed 5 bases, with 8 bases lying between them. The CDR3 loop spans 11 amino acids. Germline V gives CDR1 MNHNS, CDR2 SASEGT. CDR3 coding DNA: TGTGCCAGCAGCGACCTGAACGAGCAGTACTTC. It codes for CASSDLNEQYF.

This clonotype was counted many times. The V gene is TRBV6-1, the J gene TRBJ1-5; D is uncertain. The V end was cut by 3 bases, the J end by 4 bases, with 7 bases between. Germline CDR1 and CDR2: MNHNS and SASEGT. The CDR3 has 13 residues. This CDR3 reads CASSERPNQPQHF. CDR3 in DNA: TGTGCCAGCAGTGAGAGGCCAAATCAGCCCCAGCATTTT.

At least ten counts were recorded for this clonotype. The chain uses TRBV29-1 and TRBJ1-5; D remains unclear. CDR3 length equals 13 residues. Germline V gene data show CDR1 as SQVTM and CDR2 as ANQGSEA. V lost 4 bases and J 3 bases, leaving 10 bases between the germline ends. The CDR3 DNA reads TGCAGCGTTGTGGAACAGTTCAATCAGCCCCAGCATTTT. Translation: CSVVEQFNQPQHF.

This clonotype was seen repeatedly, ten times or more. V usage is TRBV6-2 or TRBV6-3 and J usage is TRBJ1-2; no firm D call. V was shortened by 0 bases and J by 8 bases, with 7 bases between the two germline ends. Germline V gene lookup returns CDR1 MNHEY and CDR2 SVGEGT. The CDR3 contains 12 residues. For the CDR3, the DNA is TGTGCCAGCAGTTACTCGGAGAGGGGCTACACCTTC. Protein product: CASSYSERGYTF.

This rearrangement joins TRBV4-1 to TRBJ1-6, with D hard to call. This CDR3 region has 14 residues. The V end lost 4 bases, the J end lost 10 bases, and 14 bases lay between the germline ends. Germline CDR1 is MGHRA and CDR2 is YSYEKL. CDR3 sequence reads: CASSLSSSVSPLHF. DNA of the CDR3: TGCGCCAGCAGCCTTAGCTCTTCGGTGTCACCCCTCCACTTT.

This clonotype was counted at least ten times. The chain uses TRBV2 and TRBJ2-5; possibly TRBD1 for D (6 bases). The CDR3 runs to 14 residues. Germline V gene sequence: CDR1 SNHLY, CDR2 FYNNEI. V dropped 4 bases and J dropped 0 bases, with 9 bases sitting between them. CDR3 nucleotide sequence: TGTGCCAGCAGTGGTAGGACAGACCAAGAGACCCAGTACTTC. Protein product: CASSGRTDQETQYF.

The chain is built from TRBV9 and TRBJ2-1; D not resolved. Germline CDR1 reads SGDLS; CDR2 reads YYNGEE. The CDR3 has 14 residues. V dropped 3 bases and J dropped 0 bases, with 7 bases sitting between them. CDR3 region: CASSGISSYNEQFF. The CDR3 coding sequence is TGTGCCAGCAGCGGCATAAGCTCCTACAATGAGCAGTTCTTC.

The chain combines TRBV10-3 with TRBJ2-2; possibly TRBD1 for D (6 bases). The V end was cut by 8 bases, the J end by 5 bases, with 18 bases between. The CDR3 length is 15 residues. Germline CDR1 and CDR2: ENHRY and SYGVKD. This chain's CDR3 is CAIYPQDSPTGELFF. Written as DNA, the CDR3 is TGTGCCATCTACCCTCAGGACAGCCCAACCGGGGAGCTGTTTTTT.

This clonotype was seen ten or more times. The chain recombines TRBV28 with TRBJ1-2; 11 nucleotides line up with TRBD1. The CDR3 runs to 17 residues. In germline, CDR1 is MDHEN, CDR2 SYDVKM. The junction had 17 bases not matched to a gene; V was cut back by 8 bases and J by 6 bases. The CDR3 nucleotides read TGTGCCAGCGCTCTAGCCGGAGGACAGGGGGCAGAGGATGGCTACACCTTC. The encoded protein is CASALAGGQGAEDGYTF.

This clonotype was picked up many times. The chain carries TRBV12-3 or TRBV12-4 and TRBJ1-2; D unclear. The CDR3 runs 15 residues. The V gene lost 1 base and the J gene lost 3 bases, with 12 bases spanning the gap. In DNA form, the CDR3 reads TGTGCCAGCAGTTTAGGGGTGATCGGGTACTATGGCTACACCTTC. It codes for CASSLGVIGYYGYTF.

This clonotype was seen at least ten times. The J gene is TRBJ1-1, the V gene TRBV18; possible D gene TRBD1, 6 bases. The CDR3 is 13 amino acids. V lost 6 bases and J lost 4, with 12 bases in between. Germline V gene lookup returns CDR1 KGHSH and CDR2 LQKENI. The CDR3 DNA is TGTGCCAGCTCGGGGGCGGGGATCACTGAAGCTTTCTTT. Translating it yields CASSGAGITEAFF.

This clonotype was recorded at least ten times. The chain uses TRBV20-1 and TRBJ1-2; 12 bases are a match to TRBD1. With V trimmed by 0 bases and J by 7 bases, 9 bases remained unmatched. CDR3 length: 16 residues. CDR1 is DFQATT, CDR2 SNEGSKA, per germline (reference sequence). The chain's CDR3 is CSARDLSGQGAAGYTF. The CDR3 DNA is TGCAGTGCTAGAGACCTGTCGGGACAGGGGGCCGCTGGCTACACCTTC.